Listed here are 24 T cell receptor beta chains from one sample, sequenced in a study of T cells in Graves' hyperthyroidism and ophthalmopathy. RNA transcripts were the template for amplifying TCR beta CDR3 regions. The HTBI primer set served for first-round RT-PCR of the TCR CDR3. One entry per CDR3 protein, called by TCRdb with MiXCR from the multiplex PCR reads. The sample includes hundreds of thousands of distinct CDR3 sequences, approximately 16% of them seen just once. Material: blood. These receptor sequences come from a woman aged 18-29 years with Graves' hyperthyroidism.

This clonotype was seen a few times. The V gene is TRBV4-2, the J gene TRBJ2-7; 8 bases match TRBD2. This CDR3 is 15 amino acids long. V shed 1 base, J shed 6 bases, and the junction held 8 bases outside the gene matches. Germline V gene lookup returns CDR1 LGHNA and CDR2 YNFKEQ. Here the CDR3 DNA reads TGTGCCAGCAGCCAAGGTGGCGGGAGGCTCCTCGAGCAGTACTTC. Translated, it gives CASSQGGGRLLEQYF.

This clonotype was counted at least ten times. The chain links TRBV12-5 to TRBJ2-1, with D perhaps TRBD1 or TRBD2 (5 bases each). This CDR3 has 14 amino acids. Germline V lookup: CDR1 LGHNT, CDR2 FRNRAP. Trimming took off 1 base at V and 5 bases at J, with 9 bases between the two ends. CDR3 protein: CASGLDWGNNEQFF. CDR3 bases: TGTGCTAGTGGTTTGGACTGGGGGAACAATGAGCAGTTCTTC.

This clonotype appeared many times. The DNA for the CDR3 is TGTGCCAGCAGCCATAACGGCGGGGGTAACACAGATACGCAGTATTTT. Translating it yields CASSHNGGGNTDTQYF. The rearrangement uses TRBV11-1 and TRBJ2-3, with 7 positions matching TRBD2. With V trimmed by 5 bases and J by 2 bases, 10 bases remained unmatched. There are 16 residues in the CDR3. Per germline, CDR1 SGHAT and CDR2 FQDESV (reference sequence).

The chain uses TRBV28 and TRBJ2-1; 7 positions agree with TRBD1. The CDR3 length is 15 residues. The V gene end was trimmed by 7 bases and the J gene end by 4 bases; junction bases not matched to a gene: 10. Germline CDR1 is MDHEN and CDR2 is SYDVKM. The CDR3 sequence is CASTPTGDLYNEQFF. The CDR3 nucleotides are TGTGCCAGCACCCCAACAGGGGATTTGTACAATGAGCAGTTCTTC.

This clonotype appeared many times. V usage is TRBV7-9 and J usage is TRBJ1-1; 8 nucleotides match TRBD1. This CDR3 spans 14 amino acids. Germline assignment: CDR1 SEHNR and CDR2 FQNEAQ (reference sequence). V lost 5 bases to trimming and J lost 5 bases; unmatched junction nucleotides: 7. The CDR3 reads CASSPGQGWTEAFF. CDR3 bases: TGTGCCAGCAGCCCAGGACAGGGATGGACTGAAGCTTTCTTT.

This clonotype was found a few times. The CDR3 reads CSARDRGVSSYNEQFF. CDR3 DNA sequence: TGCAGTGCTAGAGATCGAGGGGTGAGCTCCTACAATGAGCAGTTCTTC. J is TRBJ2-1 and V is TRBV20-1; D possibly matches TRBD1 or TRBD2 (5 bases each). The germline V gene encodes CDR1 DFQATT and CDR2 SNEGSKA (reference sequence). This CDR3 spans 16 amino acids. The germline V and J ends were trimmed by 0 bases and 0 bases, with 12 bases remaining between them.

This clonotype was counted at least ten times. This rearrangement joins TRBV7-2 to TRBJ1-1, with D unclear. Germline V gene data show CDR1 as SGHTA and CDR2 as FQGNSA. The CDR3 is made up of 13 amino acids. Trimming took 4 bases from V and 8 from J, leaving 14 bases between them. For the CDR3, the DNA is TGTGCCAGCAGCTCAACTTTTTCTCCCGAAGCTTTCTTT. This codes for CASSSTFSPEAFF.

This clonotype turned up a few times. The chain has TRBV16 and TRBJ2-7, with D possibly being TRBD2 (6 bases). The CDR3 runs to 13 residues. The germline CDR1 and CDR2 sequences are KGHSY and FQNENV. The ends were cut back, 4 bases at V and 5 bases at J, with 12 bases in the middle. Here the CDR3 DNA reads TGTGCCAGCAGCCCCGGGAGTCGGAACGAGCAGTACTTC. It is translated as CASSPGSRNEQYF.

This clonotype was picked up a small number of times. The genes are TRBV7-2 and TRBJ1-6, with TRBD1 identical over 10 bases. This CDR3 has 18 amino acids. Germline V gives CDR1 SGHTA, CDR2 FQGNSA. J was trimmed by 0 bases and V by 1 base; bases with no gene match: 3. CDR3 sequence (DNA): TGTGCCAGCAGCTTAGGAGACAGGGGGCTCTCCTATAATTCACCCCTCCACTTT. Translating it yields CASSLGDRGLSYNSPLHF.

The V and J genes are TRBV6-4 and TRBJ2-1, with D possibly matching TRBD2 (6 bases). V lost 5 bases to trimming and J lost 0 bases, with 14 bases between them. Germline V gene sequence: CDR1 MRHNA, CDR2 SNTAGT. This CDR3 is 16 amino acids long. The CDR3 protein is CASSSERVSSYNEQFF. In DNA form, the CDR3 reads TGTGCCAGCAGTTCAGAGCGGGTTAGCTCCTACAATGAGCAGTTCTTC.

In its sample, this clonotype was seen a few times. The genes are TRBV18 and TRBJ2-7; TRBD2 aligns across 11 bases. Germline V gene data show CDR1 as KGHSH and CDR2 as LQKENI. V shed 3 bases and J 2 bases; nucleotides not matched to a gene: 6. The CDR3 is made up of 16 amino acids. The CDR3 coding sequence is TGTGCCAGCTCACCTCTTAGACTAGCGGGGACCTACGAGCAGTACTTC. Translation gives CASSPLRLAGTYEQYF.

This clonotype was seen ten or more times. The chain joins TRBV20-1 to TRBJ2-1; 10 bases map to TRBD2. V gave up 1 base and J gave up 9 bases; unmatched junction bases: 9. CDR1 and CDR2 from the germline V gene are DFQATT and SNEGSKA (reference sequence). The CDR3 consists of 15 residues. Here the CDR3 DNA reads TGCAGTGCTAGAGCCCCTAGGACTAGCGGAATTGAGCAGTTCTTC. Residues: CSARAPRTSGIEQFF.

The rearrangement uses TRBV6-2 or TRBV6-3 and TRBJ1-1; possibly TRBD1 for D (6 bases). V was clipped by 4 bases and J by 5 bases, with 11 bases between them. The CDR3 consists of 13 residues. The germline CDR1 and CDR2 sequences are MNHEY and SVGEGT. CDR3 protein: CASSLGQITEAFF. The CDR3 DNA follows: TGTGCCAGCAGTTTAGGACAGATTACTGAAGCTTTCTTT.

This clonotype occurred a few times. The CDR3 DNA sequence: TGCGCCAGCAGCCTCAGACAGGGAGAGGGGGAGTTCTTC. It translates to CASSLRQGEGEFF. This sequence joins TRBV5-1 and TRBJ2-1; TRBD1 aligns across 7 bases. Germline CDR1 and CDR2: SGHRS and YFSETQ. The V and J ends lost 4 bases and 14 bases, in that order; junction bases with no gene match: 12. CDR3 size: 13 residues.

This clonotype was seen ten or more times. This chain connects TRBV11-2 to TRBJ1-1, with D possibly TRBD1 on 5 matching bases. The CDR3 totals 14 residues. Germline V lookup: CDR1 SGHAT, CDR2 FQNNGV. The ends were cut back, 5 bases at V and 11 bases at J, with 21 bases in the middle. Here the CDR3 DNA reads TGTGCCAGCAGCACCCTCCCCAATCCAGGGCGGGCTTTCTTT. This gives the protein CASSTLPNPGRAFF.

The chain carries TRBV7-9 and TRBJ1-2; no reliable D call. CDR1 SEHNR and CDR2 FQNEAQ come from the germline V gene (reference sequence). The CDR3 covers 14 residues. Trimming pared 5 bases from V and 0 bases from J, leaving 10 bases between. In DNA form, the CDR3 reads TGTGCCAGCAGCCCTAGACTTTCTAACTATGGCTACACCTTC. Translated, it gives CASSPRLSNYGYTF.

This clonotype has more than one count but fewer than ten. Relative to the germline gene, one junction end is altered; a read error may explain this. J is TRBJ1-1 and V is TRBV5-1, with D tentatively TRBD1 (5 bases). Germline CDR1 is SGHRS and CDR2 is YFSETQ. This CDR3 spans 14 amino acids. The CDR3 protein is CASSSSGGNTGAFF. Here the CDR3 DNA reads TGCGCCAGCAGCTCCTCCGGGGGGAACACTGGAGCTTTCTTT.

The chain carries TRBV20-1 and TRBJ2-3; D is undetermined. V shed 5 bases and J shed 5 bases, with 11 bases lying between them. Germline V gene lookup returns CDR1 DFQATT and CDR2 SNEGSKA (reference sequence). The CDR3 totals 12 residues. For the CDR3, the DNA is TGCAGTGCTGATGAAATAGGAGATACGCAGTATTTT. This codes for CSADEIGDTQYF.

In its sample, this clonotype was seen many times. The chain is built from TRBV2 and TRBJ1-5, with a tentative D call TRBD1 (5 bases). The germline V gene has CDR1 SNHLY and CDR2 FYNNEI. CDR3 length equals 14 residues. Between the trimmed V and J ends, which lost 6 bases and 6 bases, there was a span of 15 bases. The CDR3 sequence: CASSRGSGGQPQHF. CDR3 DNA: TGTGCCAGCAGCCGGGGGTCGGGAGGTCAGCCCCAGCATTTT.

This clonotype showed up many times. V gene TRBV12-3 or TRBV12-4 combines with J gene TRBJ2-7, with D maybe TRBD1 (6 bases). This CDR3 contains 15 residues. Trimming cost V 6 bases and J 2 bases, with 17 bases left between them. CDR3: CASSRYRDQTYEQYF. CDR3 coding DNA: TGTGCCAGCAGCCGCTACAGGGACCAGACCTACGAGCAGTACTTC.

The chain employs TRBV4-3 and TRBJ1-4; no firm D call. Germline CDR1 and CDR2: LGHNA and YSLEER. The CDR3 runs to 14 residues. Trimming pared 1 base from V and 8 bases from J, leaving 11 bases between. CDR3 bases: TGCGCCAGCAGCCAAGTAGGCCCTGGAGAAAAACTGTTTTTT. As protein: CASSQVGPGEKLFF.

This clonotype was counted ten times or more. In DNA form, the CDR3 reads TGTGCCAGCAGTCGCGAGCGGGAGGGAGTGAATGAGCAGTTCTTC. Translated, it gives CASSREREGVNEQFF. V usage is TRBV2 and J usage is TRBJ2-1; TRBD2 agrees at 10 bases. The trim removed 5 bases at V and 7 bases at J, leaving 8 bases unmatched. The CDR3 totals 15 residues. The germline V gene has CDR1 SNHLY and CDR2 FYNNEI.

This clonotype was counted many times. As DNA, the CDR3 is TGTGCCAGCAGCTTAGACGAAGAGGGGTATGGCTACACCTTC. Translation gives CASSLDEEGYGYTF. V gene TRBV11-3 combines with J gene TRBJ1-2; perhaps TRBD1 as D (5 bases). Trimming removed 0 bases at V and 5 bases at J, with 10 bases between. CDR3 size: 14 residues. Germline V gene sequence: CDR1 SGHNT, CDR2 YENEEA.

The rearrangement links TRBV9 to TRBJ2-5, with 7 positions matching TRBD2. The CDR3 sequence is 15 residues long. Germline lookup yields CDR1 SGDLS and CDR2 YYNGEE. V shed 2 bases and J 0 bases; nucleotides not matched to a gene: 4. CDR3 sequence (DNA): TGTGCCAGCAGCGTCGGAGCGGGGTACCAAGAGACCCAGTACTTC. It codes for CASSVGAGYQETQYF.